This T cell receptor (beta chain) was recovered during a study of blood T cell repertoires in COVID-19. Study as a whole: Acute and convalescent COVID-19 samples came from the United States, Italy and Spain. PBMCs, B-cell-depleted T cells, or T cells provided the cDNA or gDNA that made up the material.

This clone was recorded a few times. Sequencing used immunoSEQ multiplex PCR; TCRdb keeps in-frame clones, though not all of them. The sample gives 350,000 to 450,000 clones, 91% of which show up once; around 0.94% is in the top ten. Clinical histories supplied by participants themselves formed the basis of cohort assignment. Germline CDR1 reads LNHNV; CDR2 reads YYDKDF (reference sequence). V trimming: 3 bases; J trimming: 8 bases; junction bases outside the gene matches: 0. The CDR3 runs to 12 residues. The clonotype was recovered from a woman aged 40 to 50 who had been exposed to COVID-19. The gene calls are TRBV15 and TRBJ1-5; TRBD1 matches 8 bases. Sequences were obtained from PBMCs or T cells enriched from blood (not recorded which). CDR3 sequence (DNA): TGTGCCACCAGCAGGGACAGGGAGCCCCAGCATTTT. Residues: CATSRDREPQHF.